The source of this T cell receptor (beta chain) is a study of T cell repertoires in cytomegalovirus infection. About the study: Indications of both CMV infection and matching HLA type were provided by public TCR beta signatures.

Per germline, CDR1 SGHAT and CDR2 FQNNGV. There are 15 residues in the CDR3. V was cut by 6 bases and J by 8 bases, with 17 bases left in between. TCRdb fed the reads into MiXCR, producing one record per CDR3 protein. The table has about 740,000 distinct CDR3 sequences, approximately 34% seen once. The V call is TRBV11-2, the J call TRBJ1-6; possible D gene TRBD1, 5 bases. The clonotype comes from a human donor in good health (CMV status not recorded). Some clones in this sample may be carry-over from other donors' samples. The sequenced material came from PBMCs. Written as DNA, the CDR3 is TGTGCCAGCAGTACGGAGTCAACGGGGGATTCACCCCTCCACTTT. The encoded protein is CASSTESTGDSPLHF. Full variable domain (rest looked up from reference TRBV11-2 and TRBJ1-6): EAGVAQSPRYKIIEKRQSVAFWCNPISGHATLYWYQQILGQGPKLLIQFQNNGVVDDSQLPKDRFSAERLKGVDSTLKIQPAKLEDSAVYLCASSTESTGDSPLHFGNGTRLTVT.